A single sample gave rise to the 16 T cell receptor beta chains below, sequenced in a study of Graves' ophthalmopathy and Graves' hyperthyroidism. The TCR beta CDR3 regions underwent amplification from RNA transcripts. In the first round, RT-PCR was carried out with HTBI primers, and a multiplex PCR formed the second round. MiXCR, run by TCRdb on the multiplex PCR reads, gives a single entry per CDR3 protein. The repertoire holds more than 300,000 distinct CDR3 sequences, with 17% as singletons. What was sequenced was peripheral blood. These receptors originate from an adult woman with stable Graves' hyperthyroidism.

This clonotype was seen ten or more times. The DNA for the CDR3 is TGTGCCAGCAGTGAAGGACAGGGGGGAGGCTACGAGCAGTACTTC. This codes for CASSEGQGGGYEQYF. V usage is TRBV6-1 and J usage is TRBJ2-7, with 9 nucleotides matching TRBD1. The V gene's germline CDR1 is MNHNS and CDR2 SASEGT. Trimming cost V 1 base and J 3 bases; bases outside gene matches: 4. The CDR3 is made up of 15 amino acids.

This clonotype has ten or more counts. This sequence joins TRBV2 and TRBJ2-7; TRBD1 agrees at 8 bases. V dropped 3 bases and J dropped 0; count of bases not matched to a gene: 4. The CDR3 length is 15 residues. CDR1 is SNHLY and CDR2 is FYNNEI in the germline V gene. In DNA form, the CDR3 reads TGTGCCAGCAGTGAGGGACAGGACCCCTCCTACGAGCAGTACTTC. It specifies CASSEGQDPSYEQYF. The full variable domain, its missing parts supplied by reference TRBV2 and TRBJ2-7, is EPEVTQTPSHQVTQMGQEVILRCVPISNHLYFYWYRQILGQKVEFLVSFYNNEISEKSEIFDDQFSVERPDGSNFTLKIRSTKLEDSAMYFCASSEGQDPSYEQYFGPGTRLTVT.

This clonotype was seen ten or more times. The chain is built from TRBV28 and TRBJ1-6; D is perhaps TRBD1 (5 bases). The CDR3 consists of 13 residues. With 6 bases removed from V and 10 bases from J, the gap between germline ends came to 13 bases. The germline V gene has CDR1 MDHEN and CDR2 SYDVKM. The CDR3: CASRAQGGSPLHF. Written as DNA, the CDR3 is TGTGCCAGCAGGGCTCAGGGCGGCTCACCCCTCCACTTT.

This clonotype was counted ten times or more. The V call is TRBV29-1, the J call TRBJ1-1, with D perhaps matching TRBD1 (5 bases). The CDR3 runs to 12 residues. V lost 6 bases, J lost 7 bases, and 15 bases lay in between. Per germline, CDR1 SQVTM and CDR2 ANQGSEA. This chain's CDR3 is CSVGRSDYEAFF. In DNA form, the CDR3 reads TGCAGCGTGGGACGGAGTGATTATGAAGCTTTCTTT.

This clonotype was counted at least ten times. This chain links TRBV11-2 with TRBJ2-5, with 9 bases lining up with TRBD2. The germline CDR1 and CDR2 sequences are SGHAT and FQNNGV. The CDR3 has 14 amino acids. The J segment lost 3 bases and the V segment lost 5 bases, leaving 4 bases of the junction unmatched. For the CDR3, the DNA is TGTGCCAGCAGCCCGGGACTAGCAAAAGAGACCCAGTACTTC. Translation gives CASSPGLAKETQYF.

This clonotype was detected ten times or more. V usage is TRBV28 and J usage is TRBJ1-5; the match to TRBD1 covers 7 bases. This CDR3 is built from 14 residues. Looked up from germline, CDR1 is MDHEN and CDR2 is SYDVKM. The junction had 3 bases not matched to a gene; V was cut back by 2 bases and J by 5 bases. This CDR3 is CASSLGGGYQPQHF. CDR3 nucleotide sequence: TGTGCCAGCAGTTTAGGAGGGGGCTATCAGCCCCAGCATTTT. Full variable domain (missing parts from reference TRBV28 and TRBJ1-5): DVKVTQSSRYLVKRTGEKVFLECVQDMDHENMFWYRQDPGLGLRLIYFSYDVKMKEKGDIPEGYSVSREKKERFSLILESASTNQTSMYLCASSLGGGYQPQHFGDGTRLSIL.

This clonotype has ten or more counts. This chain joins TRBV2 and TRBJ2-7; D is uncertain. CDR1 is SNHLY, CDR2 FYNNEI, per germline. The CDR3 runs 13 residues. Between the trimmed V and J ends, which lost 6 bases and 4 bases, there was a span of 13 bases. CDR3 region: CASRDVGPYEQYF. The CDR3 bases are TGTGCCAGCAGGGATGTAGGACCTTACGAGCAGTACTTC.

This clonotype came up many times. The chain combines TRBV9 with TRBJ1-2; D is ambiguous. V lost 5 bases and J 4 bases, leaving 18 bases between the germline ends. There are 15 residues in the CDR3. Germline lookup yields CDR1 SGDLS and CDR2 YYNGEE. The CDR3 DNA is TGTGCCAGCAGTCAGAGAGATGGGCTCCTCTATGGCTACACCTTC. Translation gives CASSQRDGLLYGYTF.

The sample holds many counts of this clonotype. The V gene is TRBV28, the J gene TRBJ2-2; D could derive from TRBD1 or TRBD2 (6 bases each). In germline, CDR1 is MDHEN, CDR2 SYDVKM. The CDR3 sequence is 15 residues long. Trimming stripped 2 bases from V and 5 bases from J, with 12 bases between. CDR3 sequence (DNA): TGTGCCAGCAGTTTAACACAGGGAGGAACCGGGGAGCTGTTTTTT. Amino acids: CASSLTQGGTGELFF.

The chain employs TRBV4-1 and TRBJ2-7, with D possibly matching TRBD2 (6 bases). The CDR3 covers 13 residues. Trimming pared 3 bases from V and 4 bases from J, leaving 10 bases between. Germline CDR1 is MGHRA and CDR2 is YSYEKL. The CDR3 nucleotides read TGCGCCAGCAGCCAGTCACTAGCTTACGAGCAGTACTTC. Translating gives CASSQSLAYEQYF.

This clonotype was observed a few times. Being one base from a much bigger clone, this may be a read error. The chain links TRBV7-9 to TRBJ2-5; D is uncertain. There are 12 residues in the CDR3. CDR1 and CDR2 from the germline V gene are SEHNR and FQNEAQ (reference sequence). This CDR3 is CASSSIQESQYF. The CDR3 region has the DNA TGTGCCAGCAGCTCAATACAAGAGAGCCAGTACTTC.

This clonotype was seen many times. The chain recombines TRBV29-1 with TRBJ2-5; D might be TRBD1 (5 bases). Germline V gene lookup returns CDR1 SQVTM and CDR2 ANQGSEA. Trimming removed 5 bases at V and 5 bases at J, with 18 bases between. The CDR3 covers 14 residues. This CDR3 reads CSVHRARPGETQYF. The CDR3 DNA is TGCAGCGTTCATCGGGCCCGCCCAGGGGAGACCCAGTACTTC.

At least ten counts were recorded for this clonotype. A much larger clone lies a single base off, so this may be a read error. V is TRBV28 and J is TRBJ1-2; no reliable D call. The CDR3 length is 13 residues. CDR1 is MDHEN and CDR2 is SYDVKM in the germline V gene. CDR3 bases: TGTACCAGCAGTTTACCGACGTACTATGGCTACACCTTC. The encoded protein is CTSSLPTYYGYTF.

At least ten counts were recorded for this clonotype. This chain connects TRBV5-1 to TRBJ2-2, with TRBD2 matching 14 bases. Germline loops: CDR1 SGHRS, CDR2 YFSETQ. V gave up 2 bases and J gave up 0 bases; unmatched junction bases: 3. The CDR3 consists of 18 residues. CDR3 region: CASSLRLAGGPNTGELFF. In nucleotides, the CDR3 is TGCGCCAGCAGCTTAAGACTAGCGGGAGGGCCGAACACCGGGGAGCTGTTTTTT.

This clonotype was detected ten times or more. This sequence joins TRBV11-2 and TRBJ2-5; D may be TRBD1 or TRBD2 (5 bases each). Trimming removed 0 bases from V and 4 bases from J, with 12 bases in between. Germline-derived CDR1 and CDR2 are SGHAT and FQNNGV. The CDR3 sequence is 15 residues long. The DNA for the CDR3 is TGTGCCAGCAGCTTAGATTCCGGGGCCACAGAGACCCAGTACTTC. This gives the protein CASSLDSGATETQYF. The variable domain in full, completed from reference TRBV11-2 and TRBJ2-5, reads EAGVAQSPRYKIIEKRQSVAFWCNPISGHATLYWYQQILGQGPKLLIQFQNNGVVDDSQLPKDRFSAERLKGVDSTLKIQPAKLEDSAVYLCASSLDSGATETQYFGPGTRLLVL.

In its sample, this clonotype was seen many times. This chain connects TRBV7-2 to TRBJ2-5; 9 bases fit TRBD2. There are 14 residues in the CDR3. V lost 5 bases, J lost 5 bases, and 6 bases stayed unmatched. CDR1 and CDR2 (germline): SGHTA, FQGNSA. CDR3 region: CASSRTSGWETQYF. As DNA, the CDR3 is TGTGCCAGCAGCCGTACTAGCGGGTGGGAGACCCAGTACTTC.